What follows are 25 T cell receptor beta chains derived from one specimen sequenced in a study of regulatory T cells in long-lasting Graves disease. For TCR beta, libraries came from iRepertoire HTBI primers and Arm-PCR of CDR3 regions. TCRdb independently ran MiXCR on the multiplex PCR reads; one entry per CDR3 protein. The sample carries 350,000 to 500,000 distinct CDR3 sequences, about 16% recorded once. The sample's time point: newly diagnosed GD, antithyroid drugs for less than 3 months. The TCR library used RNA extracted from PBMCs. These data were likewise used in another study, on T cells in Graves' hyperthyroidism and ophthalmopathy.

Sample: peripheral blood mononuclear cells (PBMCs), taken at new diagnosis, from a patient treated with antithyroid drugs. Receptors originate from a woman younger than 45 with Graves disease.

This sequence joins TRBV20-1 and TRBJ2-5; weak D call: TRBD2 (6 bases). Trimming shortened V by 5 bases and J by 5 bases, and 18 bases separated the two germline ends. The CDR3 contains 14 residues. Germline V gene sequence: CDR1 DFQATT, CDR2 SNEGSKA (reference sequence). CDR3 protein: CSAPSTGTGETQYF. CDR3 bases: TGCAGTGCTCCTTCGACTGGGACTGGGGAGACCCAGTACTTC.

This clonotype was counted a few times. This CDR3 is CASSQEAPTSVFSYEQYF. The CDR3 region has the DNA TGTGCCAGCAGCCAAGAAGCCCCGACTAGCGTCTTCTCCTACGAGCAGTACTTC. V gene TRBV3-1 combines with J gene TRBJ2-7; 8 bases agree with TRBD2. This CDR3 has 18 residues. V gave up 0 bases and J gave up 0 bases; unmatched junction bases: 10. Germline V lookup: CDR1 LGHDT, CDR2 YNNKEL (reference sequence).

This clonotype was seen many times. V usage is TRBV6-2 or TRBV6-3 and J usage is TRBJ1-5; TRBD1 matches 9 bases. Germline V gene data show CDR1 as MNHEY and CDR2 as SVGEGT. The V gene end was trimmed by 6 bases and the J gene end by 4 bases; junction bases not matched to a gene: 7. This CDR3 is 15 amino acids long. The CDR3 loop reads CASSRDRATNQPQHF. CDR3 DNA: TGTGCCAGCAGCCGGGACAGGGCTACGAATCAGCCCCAGCATTTT.

This clonotype was found many times. CDR3: CASSFARNNEQFF. CDR3 nucleotide sequence: TGTGCCAGCAGTTTCGCCCGAAACAATGAGCAGTTCTTC. The gene calls are TRBV28 and TRBJ2-1, with unresolved D. V was shortened by 3 bases and J by 5 bases, with 8 bases between the two germline ends. The CDR3 totals 13 residues. The germline V gene has CDR1 MDHEN and CDR2 SYDVKM.

This clonotype was detected ten times or more. CDR3 sequence (DNA): TGTGCCAGCAGTTTAGCAGGAACAGGGGGCTACGAGCAGTACTTC. It translates to CASSLAGTGGYEQYF. The genes are TRBV27 and TRBJ2-7, with 8 bases lining up with TRBD1. CDR3 length: 15 amino acids. V was pared by 2 bases and J by 3 bases, with 6 bases of the junction left unmatched. CDR1 is MNHEY, CDR2 SMNVEV, per germline (reference sequence).

The chain couples TRBV29-1 to TRBJ2-1; a possible D gene is TRBD2 (6 bases). The germline CDR1 and CDR2 sequences are SQVTM and ANQGSEA. V was trimmed by 6 bases and J by 4 bases, leaving 13 bases between them. The CDR3 length is 13 residues. The CDR3 DNA reads TGCAGCGTGGGCCGCGGGACTTACAATGAGCAGTTCTTC. Encoded protein: CSVGRGTYNEQFF.

V gene TRBV2 combines with J gene TRBJ2-3; D is possibly TRBD1 or TRBD2 (5 bases each). In germline, CDR1 is SNHLY, CDR2 FYNNEI. The CDR3 has 14 residues. V gave up 6 bases and J gave up 4 bases, with 14 bases separating them. CDR3 amino acids: CASRVGRGPDTQYF. CDR3 DNA: TGTGCCAGCAGGGTAGGCCGGGGCCCAGATACGCAGTATTTT.

This clonotype was found a few times. The chain uses TRBV27 and TRBJ1-2; 8 bases agree with TRBD1. The CDR3 length is 15 residues. Trimming took 5 bases from V and 5 from J; bases not matched to a gene: 10. Germline V gene lookup returns CDR1 MNHEY and CDR2 SMNVEV (reference sequence). The CDR3 region is CASSGGHRGDYGYTF. CDR3 bases: TGTGCCAGCAGTGGGGGCCACAGGGGGGATTATGGCTACACCTTC.

The chain couples TRBV20-1 to TRBJ2-1, with TRBD2 identical over 9 bases. The CDR3 is made up of 18 amino acids. With 7 bases clipped from V and 0 bases from J, the junction kept 16 bases outside the gene matches. CDR1 and CDR2 (germline): DFQATT, SNEGSKA (reference sequence). The CDR3 loop is CSVSMVSGSSGSYNEQFF. The CDR3 nucleotides read TGCAGTGTTAGCATGGTTAGCGGGAGCAGTGGCTCCTACAATGAGCAGTTCTTC.

As regards this clonotype: Without the conserved terminal phenylalanine or tryptophan, this CDR3 likely stems from a read error. CDR3 region: CASTAGVSYNEQFS. CDR3 bases: TGTGCCAGCACGGCGGGGGTCTCCTACAATGAGCAGTTCTCC. The rearrangement joins TRBV6-2 or TRBV6-3 to TRBJ2-1; 7 bases agree with TRBD2. The J segment lost 0 bases and the V segment lost 7 bases, leaving 3 bases of the junction unmatched. The CDR3 extends over 14 amino acids. Germline CDR1 MNHEY, CDR2 SVGEGT.

This clonotype came up many times. The J gene is TRBJ2-2, the V gene TRBV19; D gene uncertain. Germline V gene lookup returns CDR1 LNHDA and CDR2 SQIVND (reference sequence). CDR3 length equals 14 residues. V shed 7 bases and J shed 0 bases, with 9 bases lying between them. In nucleotides, the CDR3 is TGTGCCAGTAAGGCTAGGTCGAACACCGGGGAGCTGTTTTTT. It translates to CASKARSNTGELFF.

This clonotype turned up a few times. The V call is TRBV20-1, the J call TRBJ1-5; D not certain. V was shortened by 5 bases and J by 3 bases, with 11 bases between the two germline ends. Germline V gene data show CDR1 as DFQATT and CDR2 as SNEGSKA (reference sequence). CDR3 length equals 13 residues. CDR3 region: CSACRSPNQPQHF. The CDR3 bases are TGCAGTGCTTGCAGGTCCCCCAATCAGCCCCAGCATTTT.

CDR3 amino acids: CASSYVRGYTEAFF. DNA of the CDR3: TGTGCCAGCAGTTACGTCAGGGGGTACACTGAAGCTTTCTTT. The chain is built from TRBV6-2 or TRBV6-3 and TRBJ1-1; 7 bases fit TRBD1. CDR1 MNHEY and CDR2 SVGEGT come from the germline V gene. V gave up 2 bases and J gave up 3 bases; unmatched junction bases: 3. The CDR3 has 14 amino acids.

This clonotype was detected ten times or more. The genes are TRBV7-8 and TRBJ2-2; TRBD2 agrees at 7 bases. The CDR3 totals 17 residues. Germline V CDR1 and CDR2: SGHVS, FQNEAQ. The V gene end was trimmed by 1 base and the J gene end by 5 bases; junction bases not matched to a gene: 10. CDR3: CASSLGGSRGLTGELFF. CDR3 sequence (DNA): TGTGCCAGCAGCTTAGGCGGGAGTAGGGGTTTAACCGGGGAGCTGTTTTTT.

This clonotype was seen at least ten times. The rearrangement uses TRBV2 and TRBJ1-1, with D possibly TRBD1 on 6 matching bases. The CDR3 covers 17 residues. With 2 bases removed from V and 0 bases from J, the gap between germline ends came to 16 bases. Germline V gene lookup returns CDR1 SNHLY and CDR2 FYNNEI. CDR3 loop: CASSEKWPGAMNTEAFF. In DNA, the CDR3 is TGTGCCAGCAGTGAAAAGTGGCCAGGGGCTATGAACACTGAAGCTTTCTTT.

The table lists this clonotype with many counts. This chain joins TRBV4-3 and TRBJ2-7; D is undetermined. Trimming took 0 bases from V and 7 from J, leaving 7 bases between them. The CDR3 totals 12 residues. The germline CDR1 and CDR2 sequences are LGHNA and YSLEER. The CDR3 DNA follows: TGCGCCAGCAGCCAAGATCATATAGAGCAGTACTTC. It encodes CASSQDHIEQYF.

This clonotype has ten or more counts. The chain couples TRBV20-1 to TRBJ2-1; D not resolved. Germline values: CDR1 DFQATT, CDR2 SNEGSKA (reference sequence). Trimming removed 6 bases from V and 4 bases from J, with 19 bases in between. CDR3 length equals 15 residues. CDR3 nucleotide sequence: TGCAGTGCCCCCGGTGTGGGCGATCGGTACAATGAGCAGTTCTTC. The encoded protein is CSAPGVGDRYNEQFF.

This clonotype was seen ten or more times. The V call is TRBV27, the J call TRBJ2-5; D is unresolved. Trimming left V 2 bases short and J 5 bases short, with 18 bases between. Germline V CDR1 and CDR2: MNHEY, SMNVEV (reference sequence). The length of the CDR3 is 16 residues. The CDR3 sequence is CASSLKSSSSRETQYF. As DNA, the CDR3 is TGTGCCAGCAGTTTAAAGTCTAGTTCAAGTCGGGAGACCCAGTACTTC.

V usage is TRBV4-1 and J usage is TRBJ2-7; 9 bases line up with TRBD2. Trimming removed 1 base from V and 6 bases from J; junction bases left unmatched: 10. CDR1 is MGHRA and CDR2 is YSYEKL in the germline V gene. The CDR3 runs 16 residues. For the CDR3, the DNA is TGCGCCAGCAGCCAAGCTAAGGCTAGCGGGATCGGCGAGCAGTACTTC. As protein: CASSQAKASGIGEQYF.

About this clonotype itself: This may be a read error, as it is one base from a much larger clone. CDR3 residues: CASSYGGSWNTEAFF. DNA for the CDR3: TGTGCCAGCAGCTACGGGGGGAGCTGGAACACTGAAGCTTTCTTT. The chain carries TRBV28 and TRBJ1-1; possible D gene TRBD1, 5 bases. The ends were cut back, 6 bases at V and 1 base at J, with 15 bases in the middle. Germline CDR1 MDHEN, CDR2 SYDVKM. This CDR3 has 15 residues. Full variable domain (remainder filled in from reference TRBV28 and TRBJ1-1): DVKVTQSSRYLVKRTGEKVFLECVQDMDHENMFWYRQDPGLGLRLIYFSYDVKMKEKGDIPEGYSVSREKKERFSLILESASTNQTSMYLCASSYGGSWNTEAFFGQGTRLTVV.

With respect to this clonotype: A read error is possible here, since a much larger clone lies one base away. The chain carries TRBV6-1 and TRBJ1-1; D possibly corresponds to TRBD1 (5 bases). Germline V CDR1 and CDR2: MNHNS, SASEGT. The CDR3 sequence is 16 residues long. Trimming shortened V by 8 bases and J by 0 bases, and 19 bases separated the two germline ends. The CDR3 region has the DNA TGTGCCAGCGCAGGAGGGGCGGGGGGTATGAACACTGAAGCTTTCTTT. Encoded protein: CASAGGAGGMNTEAFF.

In this sample, this clonotype turned up a few times. The chain recombines TRBV7-3 with TRBJ2-5; perhaps TRBD1 as D (5 bases). Germline lookup yields CDR1 SGHTA and CDR2 FQGTGA. V lost 5 bases, J lost 1 base, and 14 bases lay in between. This CDR3 region has 15 residues. Written as DNA, the CDR3 is TGTGCCAGCAGCCCGTCCGACAGTCCCCAAGAGACCCAGTACTTC. It specifies CASSPSDSPQETQYF.

V usage is TRBV18 and J usage is TRBJ2-7, with a possible D match to TRBD1 (6 bases). The CDR3 sequence is 18 residues long. The V and J ends lost 3 bases and 3 bases respectively, with 24 bases between them. Per the germline V gene, CDR1 is KGHSH and CDR2 is LQKENI. The CDR3: CASSPLPLRGTTRYEQYF. The CDR3 coding sequence is TGTGCCAGCTCACCGCTCCCACTCCGAGGGACAACCCGCTACGAGCAGTACTTC.

This clonotype was counted ten times or more. The chain combines TRBV10-3 with TRBJ2-7, with TRBD2 matching 13 bases. The J segment lost 3 bases and the V segment lost 7 bases, leaving 9 bases of the junction unmatched. The CDR3 consists of 16 residues. The germline V gene has CDR1 ENHRY and CDR2 SYGVKD. The CDR3 is CAIIRTSGRAGYEQYF. CDR3 nucleotide sequence: TGTGCCATCATTAGGACTAGCGGGAGAGCGGGCTACGAGCAGTACTTC.

There are many counts of this clonotype. The chain links TRBV7-2 to TRBJ1-3; D perhaps matches TRBD1 (5 bases). Germline assignment: CDR1 SGHTA and CDR2 FQGNSA. CDR3 length: 15 amino acids. V lost 5 bases and J 4 bases, leaving 15 bases between the germline ends. The CDR3 DNA follows: TGTGCCAGCAGCACCTACCGGGACCGCGGAAACACCATATATTTT. It specifies CASSTYRDRGNTIYF. The variable domain in full, completed from reference TRBV7-2 and TRBJ1-3, reads GAGVSQSPSNKVTEKGKDVELRCDPISGHTALYWYRQSLGQGLEFLIYFQGNSAPDKSGLPSDRFSAERTGGSVSTLTIQRTQQEDSAVYLCASSTYRDRGNTIYFGEGSWLTVV.